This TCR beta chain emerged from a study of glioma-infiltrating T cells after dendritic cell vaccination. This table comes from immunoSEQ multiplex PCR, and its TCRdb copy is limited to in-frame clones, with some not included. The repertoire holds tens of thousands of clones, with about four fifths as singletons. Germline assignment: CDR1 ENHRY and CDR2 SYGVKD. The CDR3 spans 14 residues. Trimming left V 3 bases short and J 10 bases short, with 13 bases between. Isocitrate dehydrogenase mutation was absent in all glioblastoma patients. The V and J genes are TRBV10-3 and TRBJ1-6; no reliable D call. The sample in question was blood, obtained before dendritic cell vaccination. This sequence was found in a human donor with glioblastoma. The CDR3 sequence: CAISDGLEGSPLHF. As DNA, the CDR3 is TGTGCCATCAGTGACGGACTCGAGGGCTCACCCCTCCACTTT.